The T cell receptor (beta chain) described here comes from a study of molecular identifiers for immune sequencing clone quantification. TCRdb fed the PCR reads into MiXCR, producing one record per CDR3 protein. Of hundreds of thousands of distinct CDR3 sequences in the sample, approximately 24% were seen once. Only a few counts were recorded for this clonotype. The sample taken for sequencing was naive CD8+ T cells from blood, with Jurkat cell RNA spiked in. Subset specified: FACS-sorted CD8+CD4-CCR7+CD45RA+ naive T cells. The receptor was isolated from a human donor in good health. Some libraries in this study had Jurkat cell RNA spiked in.

CDR3 in DNA: TGCAGTGCTAGAGATGGGGGGGCCGGCACAGATACGCAGTATTTT. Protein sequence: CSARDGGAGTDTQYF. The chain combines TRBV20-1 with TRBJ2-3, with D perhaps TRBD2 (7 bases). CDR3 size: 15 residues. Trimming took 0 bases from V and 1 from J, leaving 11 bases between them. Germline CDR1 DFQATT, CDR2 SNEGSKA (reference sequence).